This record covers a single T cell receptor (beta chain). Its antigen is undetermined. These data belong to a study of tumour-infiltrating T cells in Burkitt lymphoma. On the study more broadly: This cohort included all epidemiological subtypes of Burkitt lymphoma. Survival, overall and progression-free, tracked with productive clonality.

Data came from immunoSEQ multiplex PCR; TCRdb stores just in-frame clones and leaves some out. The table shows some 280 clones, with about 16% occurring only once. Study outcomes and limitations: Many Burkitt lymphoma patients shared several public clonotypes.

The sequence was collected from a human donor with relapsed Burkitt lymphoma. Sample: tumor tissue from a relapse.

The CDR3 spells CASSYSGAWTEAFF. Here the CDR3 DNA reads TGTGCCAGCAGTTACTCTGGGGCGTGGACTGAAGCTTTCTTT. This chain connects TRBV6-5 to TRBJ1-1, with a tentative D call TRBD1 (5 bases). The length of the CDR3 is 14 residues. Germline lookup yields CDR1 MNHEY and CDR2 SVGAGI. Deletions cut 0 bases from V and 5 bases from J, with 10 bases between.